These 3 T cell receptor beta chains originate from one sample sequenced in a study of healthy donors' naive CD4 and CD8 T cells. TCR libraries were built from 450 to 650 ng of total RNA by linear amplification. Each CDR3 protein is one row after TCRdb ran MiXCR on the reads. The table has approximately 180,000 distinct CDR3 sequences, around 80% seen once. The sequenced sample was naive CD4+ and CD8+ T cells sorted from blood, pooled from several donors. Every receptor here comes from a pool of human donors in good health; the sample pools cells from several healthy donors.

This clonotype was seen only a few times. The V call is TRBV29-1, the J call TRBJ2-7; D is perhaps TRBD2 (5 bases). The CDR3 extends over 13 amino acids. Germline lookup yields CDR1 SQVTM and CDR2 ANQGSEA. V was trimmed by 4 bases and J by 2 bases, leaving 12 bases between them. CDR3 nucleotide sequence: TGCAGCGTTGCCGGAGCGGAAGCCTACGAGCAGTACTTC. It translates to CSVAGAEAYEQYF.

The J gene is TRBJ1-1, the V gene TRBV29-1; D is ambiguous. Trimming shortened V by 0 bases and J by 1 base, and 6 bases separated the two germline ends. CDR1 is SQVTM, CDR2 ANQGSEA, per germline. CDR3 size: 13 residues. The CDR3 spells CSVEDPKNTEAFF. The CDR3, as DNA: TGCAGCGTTGAAGATCCCAAGAACACTGAAGCTTTCTTT.

The genes are TRBV27 and TRBJ2-3, with 8 bases aligning to TRBD1. The trim removed 5 bases at V and 1 base at J, leaving 2 bases unmatched. The CDR3 is made up of 14 amino acids. Germline-derived CDR1 and CDR2 are MNHEY and SMNVEV (reference sequence). The CDR3 spells CASSPGGGTDTQYF. DNA of the CDR3: TGTGCCAGCAGTCCAGGGGGCGGCACAGATACGCAGTATTTT.